This entry concerns a single T cell receptor (beta chain). This entry is derived from a study of human T cells and chemical hapten exposure. As for the study in general: Upper-back patches of 0.01% DPC were read at 6 days.

Time point given: patch test 3, about 24 weeks after DPC sensitization. Treatment meaning: therapeutic diphenylcyclopropenone sensitization with weekly scalp DPC. Each donor was an alopecia patient between 18 and 70 years of age who qualified for DPC. TCRdb analysed the RACE reads with MiXCR anew, one entry per CDR3 protein. The sample includes about 120,000 distinct CDR3 sequences, approximately 10% of them seen just once. V was pared by 7 bases and J by 4 bases, with 4 bases of the junction left unmatched. The CDR3 runs 13 residues. From germline, CDR1 is SQVTM and CDR2 ANQGSEA. The input for sequencing was whole blood, taken in connection with sensitization to the hapten diphenylcyclopropenone (DPC). The chain joins TRBV29-1 to TRBJ2-3; 11 bases line up with TRBD1. The TCR was taken from a woman between 50 and 59 years old with alopecia areata. Some clones in this sample may be carry-over from other donors' samples. This CDR3 reads CSEWTGGADTQYF. The CDR3 region has the DNA TGCAGCGAGTGGACAGGGGGCGCAGATACGCAGTATTTT.